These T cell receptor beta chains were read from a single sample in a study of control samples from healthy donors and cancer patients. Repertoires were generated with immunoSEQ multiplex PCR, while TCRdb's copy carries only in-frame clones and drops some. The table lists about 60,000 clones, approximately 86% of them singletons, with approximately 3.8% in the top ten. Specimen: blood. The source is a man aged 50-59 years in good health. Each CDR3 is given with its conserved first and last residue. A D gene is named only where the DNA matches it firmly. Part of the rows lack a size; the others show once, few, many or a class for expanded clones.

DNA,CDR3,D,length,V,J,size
TGTGCCAGTAGGGGGACTAGCGGGTTCACCGGGGAGCTGTTTTTT,CASRGTSGFTGELFF,TRBD2,15,TRBV19,TRBJ2-2,once
TGTGCCAGCAGTATCGCTGTGACTAATGAAAAACTGTTTTTT,CASSIAVTNEKLFF,-,14,TRBV6-5,TRBJ1-4,-
TGTGCCAGCAGCGCCGGGACTAGCGGGAGTGAAGAGACCCAGTACTTC,CASSAGTSGSEETQYF,TRBD2,16,TRBV9,TRBJ2-5,-
TGTGCCAGCAGCTCCCCCCCGGCTAACGGGTTAGGGGAGACCCAGTACTTC,CASSSPPANGLGETQYF,-,17,TRBV7-9,TRBJ2-5,-
TGTGCCAGCAGTTCGGACGTGGACACTGAAGCTTTCTTT,CASSSDVDTEAFF,-,13,TRBV6-2/TRBV6-3,TRBJ1-1,-
TGTGCCACCAGTGATACAGAGACGTTCTTC,CATSDTETFF,-,10,TRBV24-1,TRBJ2-1,few
TGTGCCAGTAGCTCGGGATCTAGCGGGGGCTCCTACGAGCAGTACTTC,CASSSGSSGGSYEQYF,TRBD2,16,TRBV19,TRBJ2-7,-
TGTGCCAGCAGCCGAGGGATCTTCGGGACGACCGGGGAGCTGTTTTTT,CASSRGIFGTTGELFF,-,16,TRBV11-2,TRBJ2-2,-
TGTGCCAGCACCCCGGAGATAGGCAATCAGCCCCAGCATTTT,CASTPEIGNQPQHF,-,14,TRBV7-2,TRBJ1-5,few
TGTGCCAGTAGTATGGGGGGACTAGCGCACAATGAGCAGTTCTTC,CASSMGGLAHNEQFF,TRBD2,15,TRBV19,TRBJ2-1,-
TGTGCCAGCAGTTCCCCCCGCCCCATCGGGCCTCGCCGAGTTAACACCTATGGCTACACCTTC,CASSSPRPIGPRRVNTYGYTF,-,21,TRBV28,TRBJ1-2,few
TGTGCCAGCAGTTTACCTGGGCCGGGGGGCACTGAAGCTTTCTTT,CASSLPGPGGTEAFF,-,15,TRBV27,TRBJ1-1,-
TGCGCCAGCAGCTATCTAGGGGACGGGACCTACGAGCAGTACTTC,CASSYLGDGTYEQYF,-,15,TRBV5-1,TRBJ2-7,-
TGTGCCAGTAGTTCGGGACTTCTCTCCTCCTACGAGCAGTACTTC,CASSSGLLSSYEQYF,-,15,TRBV19,TRBJ2-7,-
TGTGCCAGCAGCTTAGGCCCCGACAATGAGCAGTTCTTC,CASSLGPDNEQFF,-,13,TRBV7-2,TRBJ2-1,-
TGCGCCAGCAGCTTGGCCGGACAGAGCTATGGCTACACCTTC,CASSLAGQSYGYTF,-,14,TRBV5-1,TRBJ1-2,-
TGTGCCAGCAGCTTAGAGGGTGGTGAGACCCAGTACTTC,CASSLEGGETQYF,-,13,TRBV7-6,TRBJ2-5,once
TGCGCCAGCAGCCAAGATCAAGCGGGAGGTCAGTTCTTC,CASSQDQAGGQFF,TRBD2,13,TRBV4-1,TRBJ2-1,once
TGTGCTAGTGGGATAGCGGGGGGGATCAATGAGCAGTTCTTC,CASGIAGGINEQFF,TRBD2,14,TRBV12-5,TRBJ2-1,-
TGCGCCAGCAGCCAAGATCTTGTAGCCCGACAGGGTGTAGGGGGGGGCGACACCTTC,CASSQDLVARQGVGGGDTF,TRBD1,19,TRBV4-1,TRBJ1-2,-
TGTGCCAGCAGCTTAGACATGGGGCTATCCTACGAGCAGTACTTC,CASSLDMGLSYEQYF,-,15,TRBV11-2,TRBJ2-7,-
TGTGCCAGCAGTTCTACCGGGACAGCGAACACCGGGGAGCTGTTTTTT,CASSSTGTANTGELFF,TRBD1,16,TRBV28,TRBJ2-2,-
TGTGCCAGCAGCGTACGCCCGGGAGAGGGCTATACGCAGTATTTT,CASSVRPGEGYTQYF,-,15,TRBV27,TRBJ2-3,-
TGTGCCAGCAGTCGTACAGGGGGACAAGAGACCCAGTACTTC,CASSRTGGQETQYF,TRBD1,14,TRBV11-3,TRBJ2-5,-
TGTGCCAGCAGTGCGACAGGCGATGAATCACCCCTCCACTTT,CASSATGDESPLHF,-,14,TRBV25-1,TRBJ1-6,-
TGTGCCACCGAAGGACAGCTTAACTATGGCTACACCTTC,CATEGQLNYGYTF,-,13,TRBV2,TRBJ1-2,-
TGTGCCACCAGTGGCAGTATGAACACTGAAGCTTTCTTT,CATSGSMNTEAFF,-,13,TRBV24-1,TRBJ1-1,-
TGTGCCAGCAGCTTAGCGCAGGGGTTCTACGAGCAGTACTTC,CASSLAQGFYEQYF,-,14,TRBV7-2,TRBJ2-7,-
TGTGCCAGCAGCTTAGGTTCTCGGGGGAAAACAGATACGCAGTATTTT,CASSLGSRGKTDTQYF,-,16,TRBV7-6,TRBJ2-3,-
TGTGCCAGCAGTAGCCAGCCGGGACAGGCTAACACCGGGGAGCTGTTTTTT,CASSSQPGQANTGELFF,TRBD1,17,TRBV11-2,TRBJ2-2,-
TGCGCCAGCAGCCACGGGACTAGCGGGAGGGAGGATACGCAGTATTTT,CASSHGTSGREDTQYF,TRBD2,16,TRBV5-1,TRBJ2-3,-
TGTGCCAGCAGCCGGGAGCGGACAGATACGCAGTATTTT,CASSRERTDTQYF,-,13,TRBV9,TRBJ2-3,once
TGTGCCAGCAGTTTAGGTAGCGGGAGCACAGATACGCAGTATTTT,CASSLGSGSTDTQYF,TRBD2,15,TRBV28,TRBJ2-3,-
TGCGCCAGCAGTCTAGTAGAAGAATCGGAATACAATGAGCAGTTCTTC,CASSLVEESEYNEQFF,-,16,TRBV4-1,TRBJ2-1,-
TGTGCCAGCAGTATCCATTCAGGGGGCGAGCAGTACTTC,CASSIHSGGEQYF,TRBD1,13,TRBV28,TRBJ2-7,once
TGTGCCAGCAGTGAACCCGGGACTAGCGCCAAACAGTTCTTC,CASSEPGTSAKQFF,TRBD2,14,TRBV25-1,TRBJ2-1,-
TGCGCCAGCAGCCCAATCAGAGACCCCTACGAGCAGTACTTC,CASSPIRDPYEQYF,-,14,TRBV5-1,TRBJ2-7,-
TGTGCCAGCAGGGGGGACAGGGGATTCTCCTACGAGCAGTACTTC,CASRGDRGFSYEQYF,TRBD1,15,TRBV7-2,TRBJ2-7,-
TGTGCCAGCAGTTTTATCGGCGAAACTAATGAGCAGTTCTTC,CASSFIGETNEQFF,-,14,TRBV27,TRBJ2-1,-
TGTGCCAGCAGCTTAGCCCCGCAAGGCATTCAGTACTTC,CASSLAPQGIQYF,-,13,TRBV7-8,TRBJ2-4,once
TGTGCCAGCAGTTTGGCTTCTCGGGAGACCCAGTACTTC,CASSLASRETQYF,-,13,TRBV27,TRBJ2-5,-
TGTGCCAGCAGCCCGGGGTTTGGGACGCGGCCCCAGCATTTT,CASSPGFGTRPQHF,-,14,TRBV11-2,TRBJ1-5,once
TGTGCCAGCAGTTCCCGACAGGGGGGCCACACCTTC,CASSSRQGGHTF,TRBD1,12,TRBV6-5,TRBJ1-2,medium-sized
TGTGCCAGCAGCCAGATTACGGGACTAGCGGGAGATGAGCAGTTCTTC,CASSQITGLAGDEQFF,TRBD2,16,TRBV13,TRBJ2-1,-
TGTGCCTGGAGTGTCTGGCGAACCTCCGGGAGCTTGTACGAGCAGTACTTC,CAWSVWRTSGSLYEQYF,-,17,TRBV30,TRBJ2-7,-
TGTGCCAGCAGCCCTTATGGGACTAGCGGCCAAGAGACCCAGTACTTC,CASSPYGTSGQETQYF,TRBD2,16,TRBV7-9,TRBJ2-5,-
TGTGCCACCGAGGGGAACACCGGGGAGCTGTTTTTT,CATEGNTGELFF,-,12,TRBV18,TRBJ2-2,-
TGCGCCAGCAGCCAAGATGGGAGGGTCCCACCCTACGAGCAGTACTTC,CASSQDGRVPPYEQYF,TRBD2,16,TRBV4-3,TRBJ2-7,-
TGTGCCAGCAGTTACGTCGGGGCCGCGAACACCGGGGAGCTGTTTTTT,CASSYVGAANTGELFF,-,16,TRBV6-6,TRBJ2-2,-
TGTGCCAGCGCCCCGACAGGGGGAGTTAGTGGCTACACCTTC,CASAPTGGVSGYTF,TRBD1,14,TRBV19,TRBJ1-2,-
TGTGCCAGCACGCCCCGGGACGTCGGACATCCTGAAGCTTTCTTT,CASTPRDVGHPEAFF,-,15,TRBV19,TRBJ1-1,-
TGTGCCAGTAGTATCCAGGGAGCGAACACCGGGGAGCTGTTTTTT,CASSIQGANTGELFF,-,15,TRBV19,TRBJ2-2,once
TGTGCCAGCAGCCAAGATCCACTTGCAACTAATGAAAAACTGTTTTTT,CASSQDPLATNEKLFF,-,16,TRBV4-2,TRBJ1-4,-
TGTGCCAGCAGCGCCTTTACTAGCGGGGGCCCTGATACGCAGTATTTT,CASSAFTSGGPDTQYF,TRBD2,16,TRBV9,TRBJ2-3,-
TGCAGCGTTGGGGGACAAGACAATCAGCCCCAGCATTTT,CSVGGQDNQPQHF,-,13,TRBV29-1,TRBJ1-5,-
TGTGCCAGCAGCAACCAGGGACTAGCGGGGGACTACGAGCAGTACTTC,CASSNQGLAGDYEQYF,-,16,TRBV21-1,TRBJ2-7,-
TGTGCCAGCATACCGCCCGGGGGCACTGAAGCTTTCTTT,CASIPPGGTEAFF,-,13,TRBV6-6,TRBJ1-1,-
TGTGCCAGCAGCTTAGCGGGGGCGGATGGCTACACCTTC,CASSLAGADGYTF,-,13,TRBV7-8,TRBJ1-2,few